These 5 T cell receptor beta chains share one sample of origin, sequenced in a study of blood T cell repertoires in COVID-19. Repertoires were generated with immunoSEQ multiplex PCR, while TCRdb's copy carries only in-frame clones and drops some. The table has about 180,000 clones, roughly 75% seen once; the top ten hold 6.5% to 7%. The sequenced material came from peripheral blood. These receptors all come from a man aged 70-80 years with active or convalescent COVID-19.

This chain uses TRBV11-2 with TRBJ2-2; 7 nucleotides align to TRBD1. CDR3 length equals 18 residues. Per the germline V gene, CDR1 is SGHAT and CDR2 is FQNNGV. The V and J ends lost 2 bases and 4 bases, in that order; junction bases with no gene match: 13. DNA of the CDR3: TGTGCCAGCAGCTTATACTCCGCCGGGACAGCGCTCACCGGGGAGCTGTTTTTT. This encodes CASSLYSAGTALTGELFF. Filled out from reference TRBV11-2 and TRBJ2-2, the complete variable domain reads EAGVAQSPRYKIIEKRQSVAFWCNPISGHATLYWYQQILGQGPKLLIQFQNNGVVDDSQLPKDRFSAERLKGVDSTLKIQPAKLEDSAVYLCASSLYSAGTALTGELFFGEGSRLTVL.

The chain couples TRBV11-2 to TRBJ2-1; 13 positions agree with TRBD2. There are 18 residues in the CDR3. The ends lost 3 bases at V and 2 bases at J; junction bases unmatched: 7. Germline CDR1 and CDR2: SGHAT and FQNNGV. The CDR3 sequence is CASSFLLGTSGTYNEQFF. The DNA of the CDR3 is TGTGCCAGCAGCTTCCTACTAGGGACTAGCGGGACCTACAATGAGCAGTTCTTC.

The genes are TRBV6-2 or TRBV6-3 and TRBJ2-1; D might be TRBD1 (5 bases). Germline lookup yields CDR1 MNHEY and CDR2 SVGEGT. V was shortened by 2 bases and J by 3 bases, with 11 bases between the two germline ends. The CDR3 has 15 amino acids. The CDR3 bases are TGTGCCAGCAGTTACCAGAGCAGGGACTACAATGAGCAGTTCTTC. Encoded protein: CASSYQSRDYNEQFF.

This clone was detected once. The V gene is TRBV2, the J gene TRBJ2-1; TRBD2 might be the D (7 bases). The CDR3 has 17 amino acids. With 5 bases removed from V and 9 bases from J, the gap between germline ends came to 26 bases. Germline CDR1 reads SNHLY; CDR2 reads FYNNEI. CDR3 amino acids: CASSIRSGGAGPPEQFF. CDR3 nucleotide sequence: TGTGCCAGCAGTATTCGGAGTGGGGGGGCCGGCCCCCCTGAGCAGTTCTTC.

This chain joins TRBV5-4 and TRBJ1-6, with D possibly matching TRBD1 (6 bases). The germline V gene has CDR1 SGHNT and CDR2 YYREEE (reference sequence). The CDR3 spans 15 residues. V lost 4 bases to trimming and J lost 6 bases, with 14 bases between them. The CDR3 protein is CASSPDRSLNSPLHF. The CDR3 DNA reads as TGTGCCAGCAGCCCTGACAGGAGCCTTAATTCACCCCTCCACTTT. Full variable domain (missing parts from reference TRBV5-4 and TRBJ1-6): ETGVTQSPTHLIKTRGQQVTLRCSSQSGHNTVSWYQQALGQGPQFIFQYYREEENGRGNFPPRFSGLQFPNYSSELNVNALELDDSALYLCASSPDRSLNSPLHFGNGTRLTVT.